The next 24 T cell receptor beta chains were all read from a single sample in a study of blood T cell repertoires in COVID-19. The data were produced by immunoSEQ multiplex PCR, yet TCRdb's version contains in-frame clones alone and is incomplete. The sample carries roughly 500,000 clones, 70% to 90% recorded once. The source material was PBMCs or T cells enriched from blood (not recorded which). Every receptor here comes from a woman in her forties who had recovered from COVID-19.

V is TRBV19 and J is TRBJ2-2, with 9 bases lining up with TRBD2. Per the germline V gene, CDR1 is LNHDA and CDR2 is SQIVND (reference sequence). The CDR3 length is 16 residues. Trimming at V came to 5 bases and at J to 7 bases, leaving 11 bases not matched to a gene. The CDR3 loop reads CASSVAAGGIDGELFF. The CDR3 DNA is TGTGCCAGTAGTGTGGCGGCGGGAGGGATTGACGGGGAGCTGTTTTTT.

This chain links TRBV14 with TRBJ1-1; no definite D call. This CDR3 region has 13 residues. The germline gives CDR1 SGHDN, CDR2 FVKESK. V was clipped by 4 bases and J by 4 bases, with 10 bases between them. The CDR3 sequence: CASSRNVVTEAFF. CDR3 nucleotides: TGTGCCAGCAGCCGAAATGTAGTCACTGAAGCTTTCTTT.

The V call is TRBV19, the J call TRBJ2-1; 9 nucleotides match TRBD1. There are 17 residues in the CDR3. Per germline, CDR1 LNHDA and CDR2 SQIVND (reference sequence). V lost 3 bases to trimming and J lost 3 bases; unmatched junction nucleotides: 9. As DNA, the CDR3 is TGTGCCAGTAGTATTACCGGGACAGGGAAGGGCTACAATGAGCAGTTCTTC. It translates to CASSITGTGKGYNEQFF.

Here the CDR3 reads CATNHRDSSGNTIYF. The CDR3, as DNA: TGTGCCACCAACCACAGGGACAGCTCTGGAAACACCATATATTTT. This chain uses TRBV24-1 with TRBJ1-3; TRBD1 matches at 7 bases. After removal of 8 bases from V and 0 bases from J, the junction contained 6 bases not matched to a gene. Germline lookup yields CDR1 KGHDR and CDR2 SFDVKD. The CDR3 spans 15 residues.

This sequence joins TRBV4-2 and TRBJ2-1; TRBD2 agrees at 9 bases. This CDR3 contains 18 residues. CDR1 is LGHNA, CDR2 YNFKEQ, per germline. J gave up 4 bases and V 0 bases, and 10 bases lay outside the gene matches. This CDR3 reads CASSQDAASGIRYNEQFF. CDR3 DNA sequence: TGTGCCAGCAGCCAAGATGCGGCTAGCGGGATTCGTTACAATGAGCAGTTCTTC.

The V and J genes are TRBV11-2 and TRBJ1-3; 8 nucleotides line up with TRBD1. Germline V gene sequence: CDR1 SGHAT, CDR2 FQNNGV. This CDR3 has 16 residues. Trimming took 2 bases from V and 2 from J; bases not matched to a gene: 5. The CDR3 region has the DNA TGTGCCAGCAGCTTACGGGAGACAGGGGCTGGAAACACCATATATTTT. Translating gives CASSLRETGAGNTIYF.

The genes are TRBV3-1 (or the pseudogene TRBV3-2) and TRBJ2-3; 11 bases are a match to TRBD2. J was trimmed by 2 bases and V by 4 bases; bases with no gene match: 5. CDR1 LGHDT and CDR2 YNNKEL come from the germline V gene (reference sequence). The CDR3 runs 16 residues. The CDR3 DNA reads TGTGCCAGCAGCCCCACTAGCGGGAGTGTCACAGATACGCAGTATTTT. It is translated as CASSPTSGSVTDTQYF.

This clone was picked up one time. V and J are TRBV10-1 and TRBJ1-1; D is unresolved. The germline gives CDR1 WNHNN, CDR2 SYGVQD (reference sequence). The V gene lost 11 bases and the J gene lost 4 bases, with 11 bases spanning the gap. The CDR3 contains 11 residues. The CDR3 loop reads CASREGTEAFF. As DNA, the CDR3 is TGCGCCTCTCGTGAGGGCACTGAAGCTTTCTTT.

This rearrangement joins TRBV7-9 to TRBJ2-3, with a weak D call TRBD2 (5 bases). This CDR3 region has 14 residues. V was trimmed by 1 base and J by 0 bases, leaving 5 bases between them. Germline V gives CDR1 SEHNR, CDR2 FQNEAQ (reference sequence). The chain's CDR3 is CASSLGTSTDTQYF. For the CDR3, the DNA is TGTGCCAGCAGCTTAGGGACTAGCACAGATACGCAGTATTTT.

The chain is built from TRBV5-4 and TRBJ1-6; the match to TRBD1 covers 8 bases. The germline CDR1 and CDR2 sequences are SGHNT and YYREEE (reference sequence). CDR3 length: 15 amino acids. J gave up 9 bases and V 0 bases, and 5 bases lay outside the gene matches. The CDR3 sequence is CASSLDPDRVSPLHF. The CDR3 nucleotides read TGTGCCAGCAGCTTGGACCCGGACAGGGTTTCACCCCTCCACTTT.

This clone was observed a handful of times. The rearrangement uses TRBV11-2 and TRBJ2-7, with 10 bases identical to TRBD1. CDR1 SGHAT and CDR2 FQNNGV come from the germline V gene. Germline trimming cut 5 bases from V and 2 bases from J; bases unmatched to any gene: 6. CDR3 length: 15 amino acids. The CDR3 nucleotides read TGTGCCAGCAGCGCCCCGGGACAGGGGACCTACGAGCAGTACTTC. As protein: CASSAPGQGTYEQYF.

Only one count was recorded for this clone. The chain couples TRBV3-1 (or the pseudogene TRBV3-2) to TRBJ2-3; perhaps TRBD2 as D (6 bases). The V gene lost 3 bases and the J gene lost 5 bases, with 15 bases spanning the gap. This CDR3 is built from 15 residues. Germline V gene lookup returns CDR1 LGHDT and CDR2 YNNKEL (reference sequence). The CDR3 sequence: CASSHGGIQLDTQYF. DNA of the CDR3: TGTGCCAGCAGCCATGGCGGGATACAGTTAGATACGCAGTATTTT.

CDR3 bases: TGTGCCAGCTTCACCGGGAGACAGAACACTGAAGCTTTCTTT. This translates into CASFTGRQNTEAFF. The V gene is TRBV18, the J gene TRBJ1-1; D is unclear. Germline V gives CDR1 KGHSH, CDR2 LQKENI. Trimming removed 7 bases at V and 1 base at J, with 13 bases between. CDR3 length: 14 residues.

The chain employs TRBV5-1 and TRBJ2-4; 7 bases match TRBD2. After removal of 2 bases from V and 6 bases from J, the junction contained 11 bases not matched to a gene. Germline lookup yields CDR1 SGHRS and CDR2 YFSETQ. This CDR3 comprises 16 residues. The CDR3 reads CASSLGGSGGRNIQYF. In DNA, the CDR3 is TGCGCCAGCAGCTTAGGTGGCTCCGGGGGGAGAAACATTCAGTACTTC.

CDR3 bases: TGTGCCAGCACTGAGGTGTCATTCCCAGATACGCAGTATTTT. Encoded protein: CASTEVSFPDTQYF. The V gene is TRBV9, the J gene TRBJ2-3; D is ambiguous. This CDR3 has 14 amino acids. V lost 6 bases and J 4 bases, leaving 15 bases between the germline ends. Germline lookup yields CDR1 SGDLS and CDR2 YYNGEE.

The gene calls are TRBV5-8 and TRBJ2-7; TRBD1 is a possible D gene (6 bases). V was shortened by 4 bases and J by 3 bases, with 17 bases between the two germline ends. Germline V gene data show CDR1 as SGHTS and CDR2 as YDEGEE. CDR3 size: 15 residues. The CDR3 DNA is TGTGCCAGCAGCAAAACTCCGGGACATAACTACGAGCAGTACTTC. This encodes CASSKTPGHNYEQYF.

The gene calls are TRBV5-6 and TRBJ2-4; D is ambiguous. Germline CDR1 SGHDT, CDR2 YYEEEE. CDR3 length: 12 residues. V dropped 0 bases and J dropped 7 bases, with 5 bases sitting between them. The CDR3 spells CASSLEPNIQYF. The DNA for the CDR3 is TGTGCCAGCAGCTTGGAGCCGAACATTCAGTACTTC.

The chain employs TRBV10-1 and TRBJ2-1, with a tentative D call TRBD2 (6 bases). Between the trimmed V and J ends, which lost 8 bases and 7 bases, there was a span of 21 bases. The length of the CDR3 is 15 residues. Germline assignment: CDR1 WNHNN and CDR2 SYGVQD (reference sequence). CDR3 sequence: CASFLPLREKNEQFF. Here the CDR3 DNA reads TGCGCCAGCTTCCTCCCCCTGCGGGAAAAGAATGAGCAGTTCTTC.

The V and J genes are TRBV27 and TRBJ2-2; perhaps TRBD1 as D (5 bases). Germline loops: CDR1 MNHEY, CDR2 SMNVEV (reference sequence). V was cut by 5 bases and J by 5 bases, with 18 bases left in between. The CDR3 spans 16 residues. CDR3 region: CASSLPSGRATGELFF. DNA of the CDR3: TGTGCCAGCAGTCTCCCTTCCGGCAGGGCTACCGGGGAGCTGTTTTTT.

The CDR3 DNA sequence: TGTGCCAGCAGCTTAGATGTTTCGGGGCAGTACTTC. Amino acids: CASSLDVSGQYF. V usage is TRBV7-9 and J usage is TRBJ2-7; no reliable D call. The V end lost 1 base, the J end lost 9 bases, and 10 bases lay between the germline ends. Germline loops: CDR1 SEHNR, CDR2 FQNEAQ (reference sequence). CDR3 length: 12 residues.

The J gene is TRBJ1-6, the V gene TRBV27; D gene ambiguous. This CDR3 comprises 16 residues. The V end lost 0 bases, the J end lost 4 bases, and 10 bases lay between the germline ends. Germline-derived CDR1 and CDR2 are MNHEY and SMNVEV (reference sequence). The CDR3 region is CASSLSLRLYNSPLHF. Here the CDR3 DNA reads TGTGCCAGCAGTTTATCGTTGAGGTTATATAATTCACCCCTCCACTTT.

This chain uses TRBV3-1 (or the pseudogene TRBV3-2) with TRBJ2-7; 8 bases are a match to TRBD2. Trimming cost V 6 bases and J 3 bases; bases outside gene matches: 10. The germline CDR1 and CDR2 sequences are LGHDT and YNNKEL (reference sequence). The CDR3 totals 15 residues. CDR3 sequence: CASSDVGGVYYEQYF. The DNA for the CDR3 is TGTGCCAGCAGTGACGTCGGGGGGGTATACTACGAGCAGTACTTC.

The chain carries TRBV27 and TRBJ2-7; 11 bases map to TRBD2. Trimming cost V 5 bases and J 2 bases; bases outside gene matches: 2. The CDR3 loop spans 14 amino acids. Germline lookup yields CDR1 MNHEY and CDR2 SMNVEV (reference sequence). The chain's CDR3 is CASSALAGAYEQYF. The CDR3 DNA follows: TGTGCCAGCAGTGCACTAGCGGGAGCCTACGAGCAGTACTTC.

The chain couples TRBV28 to TRBJ1-1; no definite D call. Germline-derived CDR1 and CDR2 are MDHEN and SYDVKM. CDR3 size: 14 residues. V gave up 8 bases and J gave up 6 bases, with 19 bases separating them. CDR3 sequence: CASSSPGSLAEAFF. Here the CDR3 DNA reads TGTGCCAGCTCGTCCCCAGGCTCCTTGGCTGAAGCTTTCTTT. The complete variable domain, with remaining parts taken from reference TRBV28 and TRBJ1-1, reads DVKVTQSSRYLVKRTGEKVFLECVQDMDHENMFWYRQDPGLGLRLIYFSYDVKMKEKGDIPEGYSVSREKKERFSLILESASTNQTSMYLCASSSPGSLAEAFFGQGTRLTVV.